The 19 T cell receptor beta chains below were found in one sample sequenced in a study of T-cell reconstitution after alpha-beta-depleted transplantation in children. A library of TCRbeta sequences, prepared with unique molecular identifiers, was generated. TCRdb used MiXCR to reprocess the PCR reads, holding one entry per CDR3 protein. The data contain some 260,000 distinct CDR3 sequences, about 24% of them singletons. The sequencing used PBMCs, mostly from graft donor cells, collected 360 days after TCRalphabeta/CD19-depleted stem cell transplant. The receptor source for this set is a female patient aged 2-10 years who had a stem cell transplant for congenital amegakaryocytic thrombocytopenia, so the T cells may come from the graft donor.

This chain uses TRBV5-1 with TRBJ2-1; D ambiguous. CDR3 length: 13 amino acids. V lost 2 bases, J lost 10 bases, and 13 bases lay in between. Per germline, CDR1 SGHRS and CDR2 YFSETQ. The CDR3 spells CASSFGLGTEQFF. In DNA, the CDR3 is TGCGCCAGCAGCTTCGGGTTAGGAACAGAGCAGTTCTTC.

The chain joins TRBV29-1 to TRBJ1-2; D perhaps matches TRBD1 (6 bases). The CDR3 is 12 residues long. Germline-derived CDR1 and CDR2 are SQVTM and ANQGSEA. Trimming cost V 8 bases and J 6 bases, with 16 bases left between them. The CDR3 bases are TGCAGCACGGCGCGGGGGGCCGATGGCTACACCTTC. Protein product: CSTARGADGYTF.

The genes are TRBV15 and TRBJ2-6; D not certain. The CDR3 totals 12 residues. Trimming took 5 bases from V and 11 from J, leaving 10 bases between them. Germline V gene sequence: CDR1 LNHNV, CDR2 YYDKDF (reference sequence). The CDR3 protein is CATSRRLDVLTF. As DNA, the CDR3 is TGTGCCACCAGCCGCCGTCTGGACGTCCTGACTTTC.

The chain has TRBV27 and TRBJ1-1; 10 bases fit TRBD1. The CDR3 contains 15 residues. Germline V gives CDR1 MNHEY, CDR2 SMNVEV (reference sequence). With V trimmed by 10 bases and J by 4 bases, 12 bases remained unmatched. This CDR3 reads CATRQTGGWGTEAFF. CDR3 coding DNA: TGTGCCACTCGACAGACAGGGGGCTGGGGCACTGAAGCTTTCTTT.

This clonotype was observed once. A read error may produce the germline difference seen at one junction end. This chain's CDR3 is CARSQEGLALRTGELFF. The CDR3 nucleotides read TGCGCCAGAAGCCAAGAGGGACTAGCTTTACGCACCGGGGAGCTGTTTTTT. The J gene is TRBJ2-2, the V gene TRBV4-3, with 9 bases fitting TRBD2. Germline CDR1 LGHNA, CDR2 YSLEER. CDR3 size: 17 residues.

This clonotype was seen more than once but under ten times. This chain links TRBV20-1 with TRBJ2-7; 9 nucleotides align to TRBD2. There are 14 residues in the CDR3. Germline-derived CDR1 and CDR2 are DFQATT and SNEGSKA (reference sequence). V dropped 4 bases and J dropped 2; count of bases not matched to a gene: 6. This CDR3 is CSATGLARPYEQYF. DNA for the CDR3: TGCAGTGCTACCGGACTAGCGCGACCCTACGAGCAGTACTTC.

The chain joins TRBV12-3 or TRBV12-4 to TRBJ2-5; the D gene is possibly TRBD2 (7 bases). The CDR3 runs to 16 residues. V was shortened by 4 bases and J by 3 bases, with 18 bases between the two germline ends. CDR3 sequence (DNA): TGTGCCAGCAGTTACTACGCGGGGGCGGGGGAAGAGACCCAGTACTTC. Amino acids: CASSYYAGAGEETQYF.

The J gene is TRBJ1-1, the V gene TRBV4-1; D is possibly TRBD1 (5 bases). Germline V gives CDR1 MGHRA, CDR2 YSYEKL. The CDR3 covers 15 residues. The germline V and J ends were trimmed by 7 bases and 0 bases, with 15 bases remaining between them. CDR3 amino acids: CASKPGGGLNTEAFF. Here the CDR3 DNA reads TGCGCCAGCAAGCCCGGGGGAGGGTTGAACACTGAAGCTTTCTTT.

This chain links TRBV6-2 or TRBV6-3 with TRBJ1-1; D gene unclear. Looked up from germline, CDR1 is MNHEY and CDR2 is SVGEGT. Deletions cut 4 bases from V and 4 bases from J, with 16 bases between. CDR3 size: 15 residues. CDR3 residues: CASSFLLSGTTEAFF. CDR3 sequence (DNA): TGTGCCAGCAGTTTTCTCCTAAGTGGAACCACTGAAGCTTTCTTT.

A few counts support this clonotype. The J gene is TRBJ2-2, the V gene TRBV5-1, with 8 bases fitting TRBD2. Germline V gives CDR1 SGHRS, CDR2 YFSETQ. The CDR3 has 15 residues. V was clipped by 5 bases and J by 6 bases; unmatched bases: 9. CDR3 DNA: TGCGCCAGCAGGGAAGGAGCGGGAGTCTCCGGGGAGCTGTTTTTT. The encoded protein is CASREGAGVSGELFF.

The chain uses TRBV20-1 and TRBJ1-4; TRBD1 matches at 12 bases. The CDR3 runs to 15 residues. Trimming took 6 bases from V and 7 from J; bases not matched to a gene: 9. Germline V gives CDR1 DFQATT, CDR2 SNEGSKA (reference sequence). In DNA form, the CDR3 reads TGCAGTGCGAAGAAAGGGACAGGGGGCATTGAAAAACTGTTTTTT. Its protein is CSAKKGTGGIEKLFF.

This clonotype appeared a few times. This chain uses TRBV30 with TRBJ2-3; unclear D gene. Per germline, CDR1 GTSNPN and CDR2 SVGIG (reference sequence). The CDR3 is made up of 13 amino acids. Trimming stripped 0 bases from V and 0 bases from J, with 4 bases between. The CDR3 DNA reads TGTGCCTGGAGTGTACCCAGCACAGATACGCAGTATTTT. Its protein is CAWSVPSTDTQYF.

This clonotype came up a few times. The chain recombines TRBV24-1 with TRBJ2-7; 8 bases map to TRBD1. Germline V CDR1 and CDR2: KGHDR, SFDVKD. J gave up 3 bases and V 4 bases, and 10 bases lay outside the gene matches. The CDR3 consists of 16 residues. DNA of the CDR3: TGTGCCACCAGTGACAGCGCAGGGGGCGAGCTCTACGAGCAGTACTTC. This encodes CATSDSAGGELYEQYF.

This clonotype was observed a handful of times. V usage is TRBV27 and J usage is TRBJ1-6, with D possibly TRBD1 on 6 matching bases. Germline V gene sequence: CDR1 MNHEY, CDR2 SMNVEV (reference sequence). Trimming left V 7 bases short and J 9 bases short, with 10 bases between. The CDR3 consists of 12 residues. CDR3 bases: TGTGCCAGCACGACAGGAGGTTCACCCCTCCACTTT. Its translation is CASTTGGSPLHF.

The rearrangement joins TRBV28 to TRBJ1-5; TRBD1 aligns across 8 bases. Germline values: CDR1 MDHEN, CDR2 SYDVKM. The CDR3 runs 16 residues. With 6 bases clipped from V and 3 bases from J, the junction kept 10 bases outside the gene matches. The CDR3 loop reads CASSPPLGQANQPQHF. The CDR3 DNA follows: TGTGCCAGCAGCCCACCCCTGGGACAGGCCAATCAGCCCCAGCATTTT.

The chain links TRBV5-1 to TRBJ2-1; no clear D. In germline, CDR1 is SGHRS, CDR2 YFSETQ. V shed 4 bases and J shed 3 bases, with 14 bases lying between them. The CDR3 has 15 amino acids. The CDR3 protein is CASSLGKGLYNEQFF. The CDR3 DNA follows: TGCGCCAGCAGCCTGGGGAAGGGCCTCTACAATGAGCAGTTCTTC.

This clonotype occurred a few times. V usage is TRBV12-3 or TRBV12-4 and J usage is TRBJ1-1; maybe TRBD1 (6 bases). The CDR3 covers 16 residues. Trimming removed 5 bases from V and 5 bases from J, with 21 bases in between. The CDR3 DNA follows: TGTGCCAGCAGTCTCGGGGGGGCGGGAAGTCGAACTGAAGCTTTCTTT. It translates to CASSLGGAGSRTEAFF.

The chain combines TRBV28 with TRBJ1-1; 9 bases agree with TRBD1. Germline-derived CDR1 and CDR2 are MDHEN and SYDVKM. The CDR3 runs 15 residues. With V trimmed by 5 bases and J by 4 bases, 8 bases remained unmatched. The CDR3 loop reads CASSIVGQGATEAFF. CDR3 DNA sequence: TGTGCCAGCAGTATAGTGGGACAGGGAGCCACTGAAGCTTTCTTT. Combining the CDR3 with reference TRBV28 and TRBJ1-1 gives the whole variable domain DVKVTQSSRYLVKRTGEKVFLECVQDMDHENMFWYRQDPGLGLRLIYFSYDVKMKEKGDIPEGYSVSREKKERFSLILESASTNQTSMYLCASSIVGQGATEAFFGQGTRLTVV.

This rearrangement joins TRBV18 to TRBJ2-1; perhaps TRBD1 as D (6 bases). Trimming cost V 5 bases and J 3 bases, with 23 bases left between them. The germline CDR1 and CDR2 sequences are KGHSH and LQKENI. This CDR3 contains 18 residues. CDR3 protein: CASSEGLGRGFLYNEQFF. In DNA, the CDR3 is TGTGCCAGCTCAGAAGGATTAGGCAGGGGCTTTCTCTACAATGAGCAGTTCTTC.